Below, one T cell receptor beta chain is given with its context. This clonotype came up many times. The antigen it binds to is not known. No base-level quality is on record; no much larger clone is a single base apart. TCR cDNA was synthesized by 5'RACE template switching, which introduced a universal primer site and unique molecular identifiers. Priming for cDNA synthesis came from both the TCR alpha and TCR beta constant segments. Libraries were amplified in two PCR steps, with sample barcodes and sequencing adapters added in the second step. Libraries were sequenced on Illumina HiSeq 2500 (2x100 bp) or NovaSeq (2x150 bp). From the authors' description of their analysis: MIGEC handled demultiplexing of reads and collapsing into UMI consensus sequences, while MiXCR performed V(D)J alignment. Vaccine-responding clonotypes were identified with edgeR using replicate PBMC samples, with FDR below 0.01 and a log2 fold change above 5 up to day 15 being required. Each bulk clonotype was labeled CD4 or CD8 based on which sequenced repertoire, CD4 or CD8, contained the clonotype at higher abundance. Using fastp trimming at Q25 and MiXCR clonotype assembly, TCRdb reanalyzed the public sequencing data and kept in-frame beta chains. Rows matching on CDR3 protein sequence are summarized as one entry with the most common DNA and genes. The V and J calls and clone size are TCRdb's, not the authors'. This sample is represented by more than 95,000 distinct CDR3 sequences; 7.2% of them were singletons. The top ten clonotypes cover approximately 2.7% of the sample.

The sample's treatment or condition label, in plain terms: live attenuated yellow fever vaccine strain. A standard Ficoll-Paque protocol was used to isolate PBMCs from peripheral blood. CD4 and CD8 T-cell fractions were isolated with Dynabeads CD4 and CD8 positive selection kits. TriZol was used to extract RNA from bulk PBMCs, from CD4 and CD8 fractions, and from dextramer-positive and dextramer-negative fractions. The sample originates from a study of T cells after yellow fever vaccination (dated by TCRdb to the late 2010s). Background on the whole study: The SMART-Seq v4 Ultra Low Input RNA kit was used to prepare libraries from fractions with low cell numbers. To follow T-cell clones before and after both primary and booster YFV17D yellow fever vaccination, bulk TCR alpha and beta repertoires underwent longitudinal sequencing. Two healthy male donors, one aged 18 to 30 and one aged 30 to 40 years, made up the cohort. Blood samples were taken at several timepoints before and after primary and secondary immunization, and bulk PBMC replicates and cell subsets were isolated.

General findings and caveats noted by the study authors: A small share of clonotypes occurred in both CD4 and CD8 compartments, likely arising from convergent recombination. After the booster, most of the clones that had expanded following primary vaccination were detected again (almost 98% of CD4 and around 87% of CD8), which suggests that memory was broadly maintained. Compared with the primary T-cell response, the secondary T-cell response was weaker but faster, peaking on day 5 rather than day 15. Computational filtering was needed because FACS-sorted repertoires could contain abundant contaminating clonotypes from the bulk population. Because only a couple of donors were included in the study, the extent to which the findings can be generalized is limited.

The source was CD4+ T cells sorted from PBMCs, collected 35 to 50 days after the first yellow fever vaccination. This clonotype originated in a man between 18 and 35 years old who received the YFV17D yellow fever vaccine.

CDR3 region: CASSYYGGANTEAFF. The bases read TGTGCCAGCAGTTACTACGGGGGGGCGAACACTGAAGCTTTCTTT. The rearranged chain carries TRBV6-2 or TRBV6-3 and TRBJ1-1, with a tentative D gene TRBD1 over 6 matching bases. The germline V gene encodes CDR1 MNHEY and CDR2 SVGEGT. Trimming at the junction amounts to 1 base on V and 1 base on J, and the germline ends lie 10 bases apart. Including cysteine and phenylalanine, the CDR3 has 15 amino acids. Just CDR3 DNA is preserved here, 45 bases in frame from base 1.